The source of this TCR beta chain is a study of identical twins. In the case of this clonotype: As yet, its antigen is unknown.

A universal primer site came from template switching; cDNA carried unique molecular identifiers. TCRdb recomputed calls from the 5' RACE reads with MiXCR, one row per CDR3 protein. The sample consists of about 660,000 distinct CDR3 sequences, less than 10% of them appearing once. General study findings and limits: A partial confounding effect on zero-insertion analyses could come from invariant MAIT and iNKT cells. Alpha sequences out of frame and shared by twins had excess low generation probability.

With 4 bases removed from V and 1 base from J, the gap between germline ends came to 10 bases. CDR1 is DFQATT and CDR2 is SNEGSKA in the germline V gene (reference sequence). This CDR3 contains 13 residues. These data also featured in a second study, about yellow fever vaccine responses in identical twins.

The genes are TRBV20-1 and TRBJ1-1; TRBD1 is a possible D gene (5 bases). The clonotype was recovered from a woman between 18 and 30 years old in good health. Sequencing was carried out using PBMCs. The CDR3 spells CSAKGPWNTEAFF. For the CDR3, the DNA is TGCAGTGCTAAGGGACCGTGGAACACTGAAGCTTTCTTT.